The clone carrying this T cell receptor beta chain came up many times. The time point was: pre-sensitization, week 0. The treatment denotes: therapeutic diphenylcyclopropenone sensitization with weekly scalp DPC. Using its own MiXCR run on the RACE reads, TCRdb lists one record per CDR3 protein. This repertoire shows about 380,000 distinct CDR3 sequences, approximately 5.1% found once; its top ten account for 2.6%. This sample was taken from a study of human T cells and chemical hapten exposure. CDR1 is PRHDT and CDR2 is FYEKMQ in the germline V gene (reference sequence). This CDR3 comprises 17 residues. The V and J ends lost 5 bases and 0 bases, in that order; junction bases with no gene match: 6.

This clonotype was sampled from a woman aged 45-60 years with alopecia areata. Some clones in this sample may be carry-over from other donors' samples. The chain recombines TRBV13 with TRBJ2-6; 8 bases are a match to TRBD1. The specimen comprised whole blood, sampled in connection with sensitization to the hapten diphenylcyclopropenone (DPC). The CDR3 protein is CASSASRGPSGANVLTF. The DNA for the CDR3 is TGTGCCAGCAGCGCATCCAGGGGGCCCTCTGGGGCCAACGTCCTGACTTTC.